The 16 T cell receptor beta chains below come from one sample, sequenced in a study of radiation and T cells in renal cell carcinoma. Described time point: blood 2 weeks post-SBRT. Treatment given: 15 Gy SBRT to primary tumor, nephrectomy 4 weeks later. Assay used: immunoSEQ multiplex PCR; TCRdb lists only in-frame clones, some missing. This table has around 120,000 clones, approximately 80% appearing once. Sequencing was performed on blood, taken from a patient whose treatment included radiotherapy and nephrectomy. These receptors originate from a woman aged 55-70 years with renal cell carcinoma.

This chain links TRBV5-6 with TRBJ1-3, with a possible D match to TRBD1 (6 bases). The length of the CDR3 is 16 residues. CDR1 is SGHDT, CDR2 YYEEEE, per germline. V lost 4 bases, J lost 4 bases, and 18 bases lay in between. DNA for the CDR3: TGTGCCAGCAGCCTTGGGCCCTCAGGGGAGGGAAACACCATATATTTT. Translated, it gives CASSLGPSGEGNTIYF.

The chain has TRBV6-6 and TRBJ2-2; D is perhaps TRBD1 (5 bases). CDR1 is MNHNY, CDR2 SVGAGI, per germline (reference sequence). V shed 0 bases and J shed 5 bases, with 7 bases lying between them. The CDR3 totals 14 residues. CDR3 in DNA: TGTGCCAGCAGTTACTCCAGGGATACCGGGGAGCTGTTTTTT. Its translation is CASSYSRDTGELFF.

In this sample, this clone turned up once. The chain recombines TRBV6-6 with TRBJ1-1, with unresolved D. With 3 bases removed from V and 2 bases from J, the gap between germline ends came to 4 bases. Germline V CDR1 and CDR2: MNHNY, SVGAGI (reference sequence). This CDR3 contains 12 residues. The CDR3 region is CASSYDNTEAFF. The CDR3 DNA follows: TGTGCCAGCAGTTATGATAACACTGAAGCTTTCTTT.

This chain connects TRBV19 to TRBJ1-3; D is possibly TRBD1 (5 bases). CDR1 and CDR2 (germline): LNHDA, SQIVND (reference sequence). V lost 9 bases and J lost 0, with 9 bases in between. This CDR3 region has 13 residues. CDR3 region: CASDSYSGNTIYF. CDR3 sequence (DNA): TGTGCCAGCGACAGTTACTCTGGAAACACCATATATTTT.

This clone was picked up one time. V gene TRBV28 combines with J gene TRBJ1-2, with 10 positions matching TRBD1. V shed 4 bases, J shed 8 bases, and the junction held 7 bases outside the gene matches. The V gene's germline CDR1 is MDHEN and CDR2 SYDVKM. The CDR3 consists of 14 residues. The CDR3 sequence: CASSSDRGLAGYTF. In DNA form, the CDR3 reads TGTGCCAGCAGTTCAGACAGGGGGCTAGCGGGCTACACCTTC.

The J gene is TRBJ1-1, the V gene TRBV28; D call uncertain. This CDR3 contains 14 residues. The germline gives CDR1 MDHEN, CDR2 SYDVKM. Trimming shortened V by 3 bases and J by 1 base, and 9 bases separated the two germline ends. The CDR3 loop reads CASSFDSQNTEAFF. For the CDR3, the DNA is TGTGCCAGCAGTTTCGACTCTCAGAACACTGAAGCTTTCTTT.

V gene TRBV5-8 combines with J gene TRBJ2-2, with 10 bases that match TRBD1. CDR1 is SGHTS, CDR2 YDEGEE, per germline. V lost 7 bases to trimming and J lost 2 bases; unmatched junction nucleotides: 11. The CDR3 extends over 17 amino acids. The CDR3 here is CASERTGGTINTGELFF. The CDR3 bases are TGTGCCAGCGAACGGACAGGGGGAACCATTAACACCGGGGAGCTGTTTTTT.

The chain couples TRBV7-8 to TRBJ1-1; tentatively, D is TRBD1 (6 bases). Germline V gene lookup returns CDR1 SGHVS and CDR2 FQNEAQ. The CDR3 is made up of 15 amino acids. Trimming shortened V by 3 bases and J by 6 bases, and 17 bases separated the two germline ends. The CDR3 loop is CASSFRYGGAAEAFF. Written as DNA, the CDR3 is TGTGCCAGCAGCTTTCGCTATGGGGGGGCAGCTGAAGCTTTCTTT.

By share of the sample, this clone is large. The chain uses TRBV27 and TRBJ2-7; the match to TRBD2 covers 7 bases. Germline V lookup: CDR1 MNHEY, CDR2 SMNVEV (reference sequence). V was pared by 0 bases and J by 7 bases, with 0 bases of the junction left unmatched. The CDR3 loop spans 12 amino acids. The CDR3, as DNA: TGTGCCAGCAGTTTATCGGGGGGGGAGCAGTACTTC. Its translation: CASSLSGGEQYF.

The gene calls are TRBV7-2 and TRBJ2-5, with 7 bases identical to TRBD1. The CDR3 has 17 residues. Germline V gives CDR1 SGHTA, CDR2 FQGNSA. V shed 2 bases, J shed 1 base, and the junction held 10 bases outside the gene matches. CDR3 loop: CASSLQVGGAVQETQYF. DNA of the CDR3: TGTGCCAGCAGCTTACAAGTAGGGGGCGCGGTCCAAGAGACCCAGTACTTC. The full variable domain, its missing parts supplied by reference TRBV7-2 and TRBJ2-5, is GAGVSQSPSNKVTEKGKDVELRCDPISGHTALYWYRQSLGQGLEFLIYFQGNSAPDKSGLPSDRFSAERTGGSVSTLTIQRTQQEDSAVYLCASSLQVGGAVQETQYFGPGTRLLVL.

Points on this clone: This same CDR3 is encoded by further DNA sequences in the sample. The rearrangement links TRBV9 to TRBJ1-2; 9 nucleotides match TRBD1. After removal of 2 bases from V and 2 bases from J, the junction contained 1 base not matched to a gene. In germline, CDR1 is SGDLS, CDR2 YYNGEE. The CDR3 consists of 14 residues. CDR3 nucleotides: TGTGCCAGCAGCGTCGGACAGGGGAACTATGGCTACACCTTC. As protein: CASSVGQGNYGYTF.

The chain joins TRBV19 to TRBJ1-1; possible D gene TRBD1, 5 bases. Between the trimmed V and J ends, which lost 1 base and 6 bases, there was a span of 12 bases. There are 14 residues in the CDR3. Germline-derived CDR1 and CDR2 are LNHDA and SQIVND (reference sequence). CDR3 nucleotide sequence: TGTGCCAGTAGTATAGTGCGGGCGGGGGCTGAAGCTTTCTTT. It yields the protein CASSIVRAGAEAFF.

V is TRBV9 and J is TRBJ2-2; unclear D gene. Per germline, CDR1 SGDLS and CDR2 YYNGEE. This CDR3 comprises 16 residues. Trimming pared 1 base from V and 5 bases from J, leaving 15 bases between. Written as DNA, the CDR3 is TGTGCCAGCAGCGTATTCCCAGGTTCTGGAACCGGGGAGCTGTTTTTT. This codes for CASSVFPGSGTGELFF.

The V gene is TRBV11-2, the J gene TRBJ1-1; a weak D match, TRBD1 (5 bases). CDR1 and CDR2 from the germline V gene are SGHAT and FQNNGV. The CDR3 contains 15 residues. The ends were cut back, 5 bases at V and 1 base at J, with 14 bases in the middle. The CDR3 sequence: CASSRDGGRNTEAFF. CDR3 in DNA: TGTGCCAGCAGCCGGGACGGGGGACGGAACACTGAAGCTTTCTTT. Full variable domain (rest looked up from reference TRBV11-2 and TRBJ1-1): EAGVAQSPRYKIIEKRQSVAFWCNPISGHATLYWYQQILGQGPKLLIQFQNNGVVDDSQLPKDRFSAERLKGVDSTLKIQPAKLEDSAVYLCASSRDGGRNTEAFFGQGTRLTVV.

The V and J genes are TRBV5-4 and TRBJ1-2, with D perhaps matching TRBD1 (5 bases). V lost 4 bases and J 1 base, leaving 14 bases between the germline ends. CDR3 length: 15 residues. The V gene's germline CDR1 is SGHNT and CDR2 YYREEE (reference sequence). The CDR3 bases are TGTGCCAGCAGCCCCGATTGGGGGGGTAACTATGGCTACACCTTC. Translating it yields CASSPDWGGNYGYTF.

The J gene is TRBJ2-5, the V gene TRBV11-3, with a weak D call TRBD1 (6 bases). V was trimmed by 2 bases and J by 2 bases, leaving 6 bases between them. Germline CDR1 reads SGHNT; CDR2 reads YENEEA. The CDR3 has 13 residues. CDR3 nucleotides: TGTGCCAGCAGCTTAAGGGGGCAAGAGACCCAGTACTTC. It translates to CASSLRGQETQYF.